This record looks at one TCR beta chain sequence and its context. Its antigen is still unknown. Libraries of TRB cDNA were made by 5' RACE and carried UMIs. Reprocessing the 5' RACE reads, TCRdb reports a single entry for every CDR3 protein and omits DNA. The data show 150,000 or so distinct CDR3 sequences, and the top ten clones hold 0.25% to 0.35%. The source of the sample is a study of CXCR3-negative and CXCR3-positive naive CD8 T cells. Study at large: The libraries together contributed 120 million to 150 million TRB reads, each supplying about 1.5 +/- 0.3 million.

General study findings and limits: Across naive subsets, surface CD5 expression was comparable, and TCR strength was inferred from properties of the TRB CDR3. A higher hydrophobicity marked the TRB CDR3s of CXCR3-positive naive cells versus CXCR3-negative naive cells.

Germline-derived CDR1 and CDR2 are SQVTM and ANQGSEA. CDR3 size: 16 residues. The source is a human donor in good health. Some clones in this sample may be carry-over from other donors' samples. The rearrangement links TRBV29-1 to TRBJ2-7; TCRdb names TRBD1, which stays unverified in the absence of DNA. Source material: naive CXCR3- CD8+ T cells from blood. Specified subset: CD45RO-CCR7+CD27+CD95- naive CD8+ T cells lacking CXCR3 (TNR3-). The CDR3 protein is CSVEVVRDSSSYEQYF.